The clone carrying this T cell receptor (beta chain) occurred once. Profiling relied on immunoSEQ multiplex PCR, and the TCRdb table lists in-frame clones only, not all of them. The table lists roughly 50,000 clones, about three quarters of them singletons. Trimming shortened V by 1 base and J by 0 bases, and 7 bases separated the two germline ends. CDR1 and CDR2 from the germline V gene are SEHNR and FQNEAQ (reference sequence). The CDR3 spans 15 residues. The data were obtained in a study of PD-L1 blockade in urothelial cancer. As for the study in general: Between 0 and 3 chemotherapy regimens preceded treatment for each patient.

Specified time point: pretreatment peripheral blood. This specimen consisted of PBMCs, obtained around atezolizumab (anti-PD-L1) treatment. The clonotype comes from a man in his 70s with urothelial cancer. This chain uses TRBV7-9 with TRBJ1-3; D not certain. The CDR3 here is CASSLEAASGNTIYF. CDR3 sequence (DNA): TGTGCCAGCAGCTTAGAGGCGGCCTCTGGAAACACCATATATTTT.